The clone carrying this T cell receptor (beta chain) was detected ten times or more. Its specificity is not known. This specimen comes from a study of T cell repertoires in cytomegalovirus infection. Whole-study context: Both recently identified HLA-C-restricted and well-studied HLA-B-restricted CMV epitopes were used in the study. The public TCR beta signatures pointed to both CMV infection and matching HLA type.

Findings and caveats of the study: Carriers of CMV and the relevant HLA type were discriminated by public TCR beta frequency.

Using its own MiXCR run on the reads, TCRdb lists one record per CDR3 protein. The sample lists about 830,000 distinct CDR3 sequences; 32% were seen once. The V and J ends lost 4 bases and 0 bases respectively, with 8 bases between them. The CDR3 is 14 amino acids. The source was cultured CD8+ T cells from PBMCs, collected from culture after CMV antigen stimulation. The origin of this receptor is a human donor in good health (CMV status not recorded). Some clones in this sample may be carry-over from other donors' samples. This chain links TRBV12-3 or TRBV12-4 with TRBJ2-3; D is undetermined. This CDR3 is CASSSHPSTDTQYF. In DNA form, the CDR3 reads TGTGCCAGCAGTTCACACCCTAGCACAGATACGCAGTATTTT.